The T cell receptor beta chain described here comes from a study of blood T cells in healthy people across ages (dated by TCRdb to between 2014 and 2016). Looking at the study overall: In model experiments, template switching captured roughly one uniquely barcoded TCR beta cDNA molecule for every two T cells. To track age-related changes in TCR beta repertoire diversity, the study relied on deep sequencing normalized with unique cDNA molecular identifiers. Four age groups were formed from the donors: young (average around 15 years), middle-aged (more than 35), aged (roughly 59) and long-lived (82). To avoid experimental bias, donors of different ages were randomly spread across the sequencing lanes. For two donors (one aged 18 to 30 and one aged 80 or older), the study analyzed two additional independent replicas of 1 million unique cDNA reads from the same blood draw. Results the study describes overall, beyond this receptor: The CMV infection status of donors was not known, potentially confounding age-related changes in expanded clonotypes. Since profiling was done on bulk unsorted PBMCs, naive and antigen-experienced compartments could not be conclusively compared. Compared with the aged group, the long-lived group had more naive CD4+ T cells, fewer expanded clones and increased TCR diversity, a pattern suggesting age selection. As age increased, observed TCR beta diversity per million T cells dropped in a roughly linear way, and a significant reduction was already evident by age 40. Estimates of total diversity based on one million sequenced T cells were regarded as lower bounds and as underestimates. A strong correlation was found between observed TCR beta diversity and the percentage of naive T cells measured by flow cytometry.

The roughly 39 donors, aged roughly 6 to 95 years, were systemically healthy Caucasian individuals from Russia. Each donor gave approximately 10 milliliters of peripheral blood, collected into EDTA-treated Vacutainer tubes. PBMCs were isolated by Ficoll-Paque density-gradient centrifugation, with at least 7 million obtained per sample. Trizol reagent was used to extract total RNA from PBMCs, with at least 5.5 micrograms per sample. For every donor, flow cytometry on a PBMC aliquot measured the percentage of naive CD45RAhigh/CD27high T cells. Concerning this clonotype: This clone's antigen is unknown. Per-nucleotide qualities are absent, and no much larger clonotype sits a single base away.

From its cysteine to its phenylalanine, the CDR3 spans 11 amino acids. Only the CDR3 portion is preserved as DNA: 33 bases, with reading frame beginning at the first base. Based on the germline V gene, the CDR1 and CDR2 sequences are SGHAT and FQNNGV. V is clipped by 4 bases and J by 6 bases, and the sequence between their germline boundaries is 6 bases long. The library was generated by 5' RACE. A second roughly 6 to 11 cycle PCR used a sample-barcoded 5' primer and a J-beta primer mix. Each TCR beta cDNA molecule received a unique molecular identifier from a template-switch 5' adaptor carrying 12 random nucleotides. Each sample yielded at least 2.5 million CDR3-containing paired-end reads. First-strand cDNA synthesis was performed from all RNA using the Mint cDNA synthesis kit, with priming by a TRBC-specific oligonucleotide. Following uracil-DNA glycosylase treatment, a first 18-cycle PCR with universal primers M1SS and BC2_uni_R was performed on all cDNA. The published analysis was carried out like this. Normalization of each sample was performed by random selection of 1 million high-quality reads, each carrying a distinct molecular identifier. Instead of being binned into consensus sequences, reads with shared molecular identifiers were discarded. MiTCR, set to a Q25 quality threshold and the strictest error-elimination algorithm, was used for CDR3 identification, clonotype clustering and error correction. Lower-bound total TCR beta diversity was estimated with a nonparametric unseen species model using Euler transformation. TCRdb ran its own pipeline on the public reads, namely fastp trimming at Q25 and MiXCR clone calling, and kept in-frame beta chains. Each record represents a unique CDR3 protein, reported with the most common genes and DNA among its rows. The V and J calls and clone size are TCRdb's, not the authors'. Counted in this sample were approximately 1,700,000 distinct CDR3 sequences; about two fifths of them appeared once. The ten largest clones represent approximately 22% of the sample.

The chain joins TRBV11-2 to TRBJ1-2; a confident D gene designation cannot be given. This TCR was sampled from a human donor in good health. Input material: blood. In nucleotides, the sequence is TGTGCCAGCAGCTCCTTGAATGGCTACACCTTC. This codes for CASSSLNGYTF.